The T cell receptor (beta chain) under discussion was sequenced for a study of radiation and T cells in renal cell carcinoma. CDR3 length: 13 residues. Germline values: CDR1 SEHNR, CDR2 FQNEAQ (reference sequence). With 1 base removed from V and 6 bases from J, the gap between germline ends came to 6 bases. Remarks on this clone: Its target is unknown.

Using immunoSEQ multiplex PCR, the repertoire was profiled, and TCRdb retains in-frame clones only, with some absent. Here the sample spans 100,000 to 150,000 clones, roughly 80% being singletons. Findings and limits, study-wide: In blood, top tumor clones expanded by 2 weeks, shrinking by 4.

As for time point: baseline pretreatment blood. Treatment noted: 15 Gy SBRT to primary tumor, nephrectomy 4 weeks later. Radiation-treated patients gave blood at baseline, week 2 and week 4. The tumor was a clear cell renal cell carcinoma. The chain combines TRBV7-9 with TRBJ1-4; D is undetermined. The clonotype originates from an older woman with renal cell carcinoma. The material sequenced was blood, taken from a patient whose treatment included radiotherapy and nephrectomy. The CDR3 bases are TGTGCCAGCAGCTTAGACCCAGATGAAAAACTGTTTTTT. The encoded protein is CASSLDPDEKLFF.